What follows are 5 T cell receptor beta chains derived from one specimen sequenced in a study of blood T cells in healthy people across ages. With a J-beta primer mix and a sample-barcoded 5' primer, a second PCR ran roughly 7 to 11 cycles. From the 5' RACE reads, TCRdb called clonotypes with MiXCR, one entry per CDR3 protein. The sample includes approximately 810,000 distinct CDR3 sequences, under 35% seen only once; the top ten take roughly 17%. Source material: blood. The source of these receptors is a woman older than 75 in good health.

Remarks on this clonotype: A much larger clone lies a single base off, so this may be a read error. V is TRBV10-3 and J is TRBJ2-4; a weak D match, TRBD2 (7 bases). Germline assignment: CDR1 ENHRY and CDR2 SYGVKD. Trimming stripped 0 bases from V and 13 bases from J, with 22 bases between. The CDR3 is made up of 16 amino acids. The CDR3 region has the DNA TGTGCCATCAGTGAGTCGAAGGGGGGGGCAGGAGAGAGCCAGTACTTC. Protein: CAISESKGGAGESQYF.

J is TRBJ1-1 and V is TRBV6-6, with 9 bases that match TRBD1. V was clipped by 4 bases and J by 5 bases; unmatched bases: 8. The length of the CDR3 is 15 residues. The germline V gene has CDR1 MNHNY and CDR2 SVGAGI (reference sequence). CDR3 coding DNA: TGTGCCAGCAGTTTGACAGGGGGAGGCGGGACTGAAGCTTTCTTT. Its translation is CASSLTGGGGTEAFF.

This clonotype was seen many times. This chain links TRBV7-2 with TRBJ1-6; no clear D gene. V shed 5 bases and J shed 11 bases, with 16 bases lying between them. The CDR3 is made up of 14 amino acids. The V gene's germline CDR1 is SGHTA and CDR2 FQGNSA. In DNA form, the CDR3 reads TGTGCCAGCAGCCTGCGGGTCCCCGGTACACCCCTCCACTTT. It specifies CASSLRVPGTPLHF.

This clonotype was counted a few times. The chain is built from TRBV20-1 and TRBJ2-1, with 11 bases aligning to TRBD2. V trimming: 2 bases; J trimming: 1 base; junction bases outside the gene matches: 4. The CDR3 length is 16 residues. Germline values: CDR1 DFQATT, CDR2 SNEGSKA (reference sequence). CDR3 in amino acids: CSARQTSGGSYNEQFF. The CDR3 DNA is TGCAGTGCTAGACAAACTAGCGGGGGATCCTACAATGAGCAGTTCTTC.

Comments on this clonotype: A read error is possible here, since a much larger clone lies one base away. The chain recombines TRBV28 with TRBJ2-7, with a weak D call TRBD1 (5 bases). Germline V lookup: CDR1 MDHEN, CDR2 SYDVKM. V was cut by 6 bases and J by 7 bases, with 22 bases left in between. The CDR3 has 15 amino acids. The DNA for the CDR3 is TGTGCCAGCAGCGCCGGTAGGGGTTCCTACAATGAGCAGTACTTC. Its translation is CASSAGRGSYNEQYF.